This T cell receptor beta chain stems from a study of Ad26.COV2.S vaccination and SARS-CoV-2 variants. The study, taken as a whole, reports: Reported post-vaccination CD8+ and CD4+ T cell responses to spike showed substantial breadth. Breadth of non-spike TCRs did not differ between vaccinees and placebo recipients. Ad26.COV2.S recipients had broader spike-specific TCRs (P = 0.0014). Measurements of TCR breadth and depth may have given underestimates of the total T cell responses.

The CDR3 covers 15 residues. Per germline, CDR1 SGHRS and CDR2 YFSETQ. Trimming removed 1 base at V and 1 base at J, with 11 bases between. This clone was seen only a few times. The antigen remains unidentified. Generated by immunoSEQ multiplex PCR, the TCRdb table keeps only in-frame clones and is missing some. The table has about 87,000 clones, approximately 86% seen once. The sequence derives from a human donor who had recovered from COVID-19. The V call is TRBV5-1, the J call TRBJ2-5; tentative D call: TRBD1 (5 bases). The sequences come from peripheral blood, collected after recovery from COVID-19. Here the CDR3 reads CASSLIGRAQETQYF. CDR3 nucleotides: TGCGCCAGCAGCTTGATCGGCAGGGCCCAAGAGACCCAGTACTTC.